A selection of T cell receptor beta chains follows, all from one sample in a study of blood T cell repertoires in COVID-19. Profiled with immunoSEQ multiplex PCR; TCRdb holds only in-frame clones, not every one. The repertoire holds 300,000 to 350,000 clones, with roughly 88% as singletons. What was sequenced was PBMCs or T cells enriched from blood (not recorded which). These receptors all come from a man in his thirties or forties who had recovered from COVID-19. CDR3s include the opening cysteine and the closing phenylalanine or tryptophan. D genes are given only for firm matches. Size tells how often a clone was seen (once, few, many) or the class of an expanded clone, and some rows leave it out.

clone_size	d_call	j_call	v_call	cdr3_nt	cdr3_aa
.	.	TRBJ1-6	TRBV9	TGTGCCAGCGGGGGGGGCACCTATAATTCACCCCTCCACTTT	CASGGGTYNSPLHF
once	TRBD1	TRBJ1-4	TRBV7-9	TGTGCCAGCAGCTTACTCTCAGGGGGCAAGGGTGAAAAACTGTTTTTT	CASSLLSGGKGEKLFF
.	TRBD2	TRBJ2-2	TRBV11-1	TGTGCCAGCAGCTTATGGGGGGGAGTAGCCGGGGAGCTGTTTTTT	CASSLWGGVAGELFF
.	TRBD2	TRBJ2-5	TRBV4-1	TGCGCCAGCAGCCCGCAACTAGCGGGGAGGGGAGAGACCCAGTACTTC	CASSPQLAGRGETQYF
.	TRBD1	TRBJ1-6	TRBV30	TGTGCCTGGAGTCTAAACACAGGGGGTTCACCCCTCCACTTT	CAWSLNTGGSPLHF
.	.	TRBJ2-1	TRBV7-9	TGTGCCAGCAGCTTAGGTAGCCCAGCTACAAAAGCGCAGTTCTTC	CASSLGSPATKAQFF
.	TRBD2	TRBJ2-2	TRBV2	TGTGCCAGCAGTGAAGCCGGACTAGCGGCCGGGGAGCTGTTTTTT	CASSEAGLAAGELFF
once	.	TRBJ2-3	TRBV6-5	TGTGCCAGCAGTTACGGGGCAGGGTCATTAGATACGCAGTATTTT	CASSYGAGSLDTQYF
.	.	TRBJ1-2	TRBV30	TGTGCCTGGAGTGTAAGGGGCAGGAGTAACTATGGCTACACCTTC	CAWSVRGRSNYGYTF
.	TRBD2	TRBJ2-1	TRBV2	TGTGCCATCGAACTAGCGGGGGGGTACAATGAGCAGTTCTTC	CAIELAGGYNEQFF
.	TRBD1	TRBJ1-4	TRBV12-3/TRBV12-4	TGTGCCAGCAGAGGGGGACAGCCAGAAAAACTGTTTTTT	CASRGGQPEKLFF
few	.	TRBJ1-5	TRBV10-3	TGTGCCATCAACGACAGCATCAATCAGCCCCAGCATTTT	CAINDSINQPQHF
.	.	TRBJ2-7	TRBV5-1	TGCGCCAGCAGCTTCAGCGGGTATGTGGGTGAGCAGTACTTC	CASSFSGYVGEQYF
.	.	TRBJ2-3	TRBV5-1	TGCGCCAGCAGCTTGAGGGGCGCGAGCACAGATACGCAGTATTTT	CASSLRGASTDTQYF
.	TRBD1	TRBJ1-6	TRBV2	TGTGCCAGCAGCAGGACAGGGTTATATTCACCCCTCCACTTT	CASSRTGLYSPLHF
once	TRBD2	TRBJ2-5	TRBV13	TGTGCCAGCAGCCTCTTGGGGATAGCGGGGACAATGGGAGAGACCCAGTACTTC	CASSLLGIAGTMGETQYF
.	TRBD1	TRBJ1-2	TRBV28	TGTGCCAGCAGTTTATTGTCAGGGGGCTATGGCTACACCTTC	CASSLLSGGYGYTF
.	.	TRBJ2-5	TRBV9	TGTGCCAGCAGCGTAGCTACGTGGCAAGAGACCCAGTACTTC	CASSVATWQETQYF
.	.	TRBJ1-5	TRBV4-2	TGTGCCAGCAGCCAAGAGGTCTCAGGCAATCAGCCCCAGCATTTT	CASSQEVSGNQPQHF
.	.	TRBJ1-2	TRBV3-1/TRBV3-2	TGTGCCAGCAGCCAAGGGAGTACTAACTATGGCTACACCTTC	CASSQGSTNYGYTF
.	.	TRBJ2-1	TRBV19	TGTGCCAGTACCGCCGGGACTGAAAGCTCCTACAATGAGCAGTTCTTC	CASTAGTESSYNEQFF
.	.	TRBJ2-7	TRBV10-3	TGTGCCATCACCCCCCAGGGTGAGCTCTACGAGCAGTACTTC	CAITPQGELYEQYF
.	TRBD1	TRBJ2-1	TRBV27	TGTGCCAGCAGTATACAGGGGATATCCACCTACAATGAGCAGTTCTTC	CASSIQGISTYNEQFF
.	.	TRBJ1-1	TRBV7-2	TGTGCCAGCAGCTTAGCGTCAGGGGTAACTGAAGCTTTCTTT	CASSLASGVTEAFF
.	.	TRBJ2-1	TRBV2	TGTGCCAGCGGGAGAGAAAATGAGCAGTTCTTC	CASGRENEQFF
once	TRBD1	TRBJ1-2	TRBV4-2	TGTGCCAGCAGCCAAGAGAGGGGACAGGGGGATGGCTACACCTTC	CASSQERGQGDGYTF
once	.	TRBJ2-7	TRBV7-8	TGTGCCAGCAGCTTAGAGGGGGACTACGAGCAGTACTTC	CASSLEGDYEQYF
.	.	TRBJ2-3	TRBV7-9	TGTGCCAGCAGCTTAGTTTCTGGGGCGGCAGATACGCAGTATTTT	CASSLVSGAADTQYF
.	.	TRBJ2-2	TRBV27	TGTGCCAGCAGTCCCTGGGCAGGAGGAACCGGGGAGCTGTTTTTT	CASSPWAGGTGELFF
.	.	TRBJ2-5	TRBV10-3	TGTGCCATCAGTGGAGGGGGGGGGCAAGAGACCCAGTACTTC	CAISGGGGQETQYF
.	TRBD1	TRBJ1-2	TRBV2	TGTGCCAGCAGTGAAAGTACAGGGGGGTCCTCTGGCTACACCTTC	CASSESTGGSSGYTF
.	TRBD1	TRBJ2-7	TRBV5-1	TGCGCCAGCAGCGACGACAGGGGTGGCGAGCAGTACTTC	CASSDDRGGEQYF
.	.	TRBJ2-2	TRBV11-2	TGTGCCAGTTCTAGCGTGAACACCGGGGAGCTGTTTTTT	CASSSVNTGELFF
.	TRBD1	TRBJ1-1	TRBV4-1	TGCGCCAGCAGCTGGGCAGGGGGCGGAACTGAAGCTTTCTTT	CASSWAGGGTEAFF
.	.	TRBJ1-5	TRBV6-5	TGTGCCAGCAGACACCTTCAGCGCGGGCCCCAGCATTTT	CASRHLQRGPQHF
.	.	TRBJ1-4	TRBV2	TGTGCCAGCAGTGTTGGAACAGAAAAAGCAACTAATGAAAAACTGTTTTTT	CASSVGTEKATNEKLFF
.	TRBD2	TRBJ2-3	TRBV28	TGTGCCAGCACCTCGGGGAGGGACGACTACTCAAATACGCAGTATTTT	CASTSGRDDYSNTQYF
few	TRBD2	TRBJ2-1	TRBV5-1	TGCGCCAGCAGCCCTAGCGGGGGAGAATACAATGAGCAGTTCTTC	CASSPSGGEYNEQFF
.	.	TRBJ1-1	TRBV7-9	TGTGCCAGCAGCCAAACAGGTGAAGCTTTCTTT	CASSQTGEAFF
.	.	TRBJ1-2	TRBV28	TGTGCCAGCAGTTTAAGATGGCAGTATGGCTACACCTTC	CASSLRWQYGYTF
.	TRBD1	TRBJ1-2	TRBV5-1	TGCGCCAGCAGCTTGGCCCCGGGACAGGGGGACTATGGCTACACCTTC	CASSLAPGQGDYGYTF
.	TRBD2	TRBJ2-5	TRBV28	TGTGCCAGCAGCAGACTAGCGGGGGGCGTCGGGACCCAGTACTTC	CASSRLAGGVGTQYF
.	TRBD2	TRBJ2-5	TRBV5-4	TGTGCCAGCAGCTTGGGACTAGCGGTGGAGACCCAGTACTTC	CASSLGLAVETQYF
.	TRBD1	TRBJ1-6	TRBV30	TGTGCCTGGAGTTGGGACAGGGCCGGTTCACCCCTCCACTTT	CAWSWDRAGSPLHF
.	.	TRBJ1-1	TRBV4-1	TGCGCCAGCAGCCAAGCCCAGGCCACGACAAACACTGAAGCTTTCTTT	CASSQAQATTNTEAFF
.	TRBD1	TRBJ2-5	TRBV10-3	TGTGCCATCAGTGAGTTGAGGGGGCCCCGTGAGACCCAGTACTTC	CAISELRGPRETQYF